What follows describes a single T cell receptor beta chain. The table lists this clone with a count of one. Its antigen is not yet known. Per-base qualities were not stored, and no clone one base away is much larger. This entry comes from a study of control samples from healthy donors and cancer patients (dated by TCRdb to between 2020 and 2021). Library preparation was by the immunoSEQ multiplex PCR assay. In TCRdb, the immuneACCESS table is reduced to in-frame sequences with V and J assigned. These tables do not hold every clone; where another copy was compared, an unresolved V gene accounts for under half, and the others remain unexplained. The sample table holds 150,000 to 200,000 clones, of which about 90% were seen once. More than 10% of the sample is held by the ten biggest clonotypes. V is reduced by 9 bases and J by 3 bases, leaving a spacing of 15 bases between them. The CDR1 and CDR2 encoded by the germline V gene (reference sequence) are SEHNR and FQNEAQ. The CDR3 numbers 13 residues from cysteine through phenylalanine. Solely the CDR3 DNA is kept, with 39 bases framed from the first base.

Sequenced input: blood. The rearrangement combines TRBV7-9 with TRBJ2-7, and possibly TRBD2, on 5 matching bases. This receptor was obtained from a man aged 30 to 39 in good health. The nucleotide sequence reads as follows: TGTGCCAGTGATGGGCTTGGGAGCTACGAGCAGTACTTC. This translates into CASDGLGSYEQYF.